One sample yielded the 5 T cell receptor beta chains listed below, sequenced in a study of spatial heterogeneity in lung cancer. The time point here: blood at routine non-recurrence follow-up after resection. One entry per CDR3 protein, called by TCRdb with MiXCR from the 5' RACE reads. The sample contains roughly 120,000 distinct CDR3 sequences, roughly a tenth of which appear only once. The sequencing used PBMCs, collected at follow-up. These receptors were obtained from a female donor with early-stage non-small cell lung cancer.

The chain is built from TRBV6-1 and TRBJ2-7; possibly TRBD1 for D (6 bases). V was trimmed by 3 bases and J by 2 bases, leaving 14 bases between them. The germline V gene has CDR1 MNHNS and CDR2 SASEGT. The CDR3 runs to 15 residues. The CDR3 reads CASSDQGPRTYEQYF. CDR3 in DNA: TGTGCCAGCAGTGATCAGGGGCCCCGGACCTACGAGCAGTACTTC.

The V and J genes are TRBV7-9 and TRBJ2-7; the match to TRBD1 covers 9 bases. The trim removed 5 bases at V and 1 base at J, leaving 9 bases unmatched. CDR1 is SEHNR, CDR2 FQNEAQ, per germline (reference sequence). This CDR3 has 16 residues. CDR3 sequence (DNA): TGTGCCAGCAGCAGAGGACAGGGGAATAGGTCCTACGAGCAGTACTTC. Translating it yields CASSRGQGNRSYEQYF.

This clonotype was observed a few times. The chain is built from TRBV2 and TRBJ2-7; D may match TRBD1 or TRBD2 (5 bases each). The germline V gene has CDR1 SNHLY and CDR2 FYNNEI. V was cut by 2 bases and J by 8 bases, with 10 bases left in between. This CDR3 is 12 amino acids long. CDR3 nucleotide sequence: TGTGCCAGCAGTGAAACCGGGACGAAGCAGTACTTC. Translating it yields CASSETGTKQYF.

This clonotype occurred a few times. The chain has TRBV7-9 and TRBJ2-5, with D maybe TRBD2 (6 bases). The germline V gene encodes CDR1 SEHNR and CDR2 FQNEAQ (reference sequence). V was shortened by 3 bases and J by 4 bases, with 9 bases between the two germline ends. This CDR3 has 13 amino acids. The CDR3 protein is CASSLMGGETQYF. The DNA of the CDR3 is TGTGCCAGCAGCTTGATGGGGGGAGAGACCCAGTACTTC.

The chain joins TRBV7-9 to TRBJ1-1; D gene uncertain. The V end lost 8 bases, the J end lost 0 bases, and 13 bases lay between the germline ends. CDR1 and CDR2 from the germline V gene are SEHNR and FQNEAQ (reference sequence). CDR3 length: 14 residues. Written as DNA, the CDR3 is TGTGCCAGCGAAATGAAGGGTATGAACACTGAAGCTTTCTTT. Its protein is CASEMKGMNTEAFF.